This T cell receptor beta chain was captured in a study of early T cells in non-severe SARS-CoV-2 infection. For the study at large: The chains were unpaired, and the sequenced material was bulk RNA from unsorted whole blood.

Many counts were recorded for this clonotype. Its antigen is still unknown. V gave up 5 bases and J gave up 4 bases; unmatched junction bases: 4. The CDR3 sequence is 14 residues long. Germline CDR1 and CDR2: SGHTA and FQGTGA. Study outcomes and limitations: Using VDJdb, the matching emphasized anti-spike CD8 responses while missing private and CD4 specificities.

Individual cDNA molecules each received unique molecular identifiers attached to them. TCRdb reprocessed the 5' RACE reads via MiXCR and lists one record per CDR3 protein. The sample includes tens of thousands of distinct CDR3 sequences, approximately 11% of them seen just once. This clonotype was obtained from an adult who was a healthcare worker with PCR-confirmed SARS-CoV-2 infection or an uninfected control (not recorded which). The chain employs TRBV7-3 and TRBJ2-1; 8 bases are shared with TRBD2. The sequencing here drew on whole blood, taken at baseline. DNA of the CDR3: TGTGCCAGCAGCGAGCGGGGGTCTTACAATGAGCAGTTCTTC. Its protein product is CASSERGSYNEQFF.